Shown below are 27 T cell receptor beta chains from a single sample sequenced in a study of blood T cell repertoires in COVID-19 (TCRdb year 2020). Libraries were made using the immunoSEQ multiplex PCR assay. Entries here come from immuneACCESS through TCRdb and include only in-frame sequences with V and J called. Some clones fail to appear in such tables; in the studies checked, an unresolved V gene covers under half of the shortfall, and the cause of the remainder is unknown. The sample profile shows about 190,000 clones; approximately 90% of them were found once. About 12% of the sample is in the top ten clones. Sequenced material: peripheral blood. Receptors originate from a woman aged 70-85 years with COVID-19, enrolled during active disease.

The chain carries TRBV30 and TRBJ1-1, with D tentatively TRBD1 (5 bases). Trimming pared 6 bases from V and 1 base from J, leaving 12 bases between. Germline V gene lookup returns CDR1 GTSNPN and CDR2 SVGIG (reference sequence). This CDR3 is built from 13 residues. CDR3 sequence reads: CACRQRSNTEAFF. The CDR3 coding sequence is TGTGCCTGCAGACAGCGCTCGAACACTGAAGCTTTCTTT.

The gene calls are TRBV3-1 (or the pseudogene TRBV3-2) and TRBJ2-7; 7 positions agree with TRBD2. The CDR3 spans 14 residues. Germline CDR1 reads LGHDT; CDR2 reads YNNKEL (reference sequence). The V gene end was trimmed by 3 bases and the J gene end by 7 bases; junction bases not matched to a gene: 9. The CDR3 loop reads CASSQGGSSPEQYF. CDR3 in DNA: TGTGCCAGCAGCCAGGGCGGGAGCTCCCCTGAGCAGTACTTC.

DNA for the CDR3: TGTGCCATCAGTGGAACCGCGAGGAACCACGAGCAGTACTTC. Amino acid sequence: CAISGTARNHEQYF. The V call is TRBV10-3, the J call TRBJ2-7; D gene ambiguous. CDR1 is ENHRY, CDR2 SYGVKD, per germline. The CDR3 has 14 residues. V lost 4 bases and J 5 bases, leaving 15 bases between the germline ends.

The chain combines TRBV5-1 with TRBJ2-7, with unresolved D. The V end lost 5 bases, the J end lost 3 bases, and 9 bases lay between the germline ends. Per the germline V gene, CDR1 is SGHRS and CDR2 is YFSETQ. The CDR3 sequence is 12 residues long. The CDR3 loop is CASRETNYEQYF. In DNA, the CDR3 is TGCGCCAGCAGGGAAACTAACTACGAGCAGTACTTC.

The V call is TRBV7-3, the J call TRBJ2-3; 12 bases fit TRBD2. The trim removed 5 bases at V and 3 bases at J, leaving 6 bases unmatched. Germline-derived CDR1 and CDR2 are SGHTA and FQGTGA. The CDR3 is 16 amino acids. The CDR3: CASSPGGLAGTDTQYF. The CDR3 coding sequence is TGTGCCAGCAGCCCGGGTGGACTAGCGGGAACAGATACGCAGTATTTT.

V usage is TRBV7-3 and J usage is TRBJ1-2; D may be TRBD1 (5 bases). Trimming took 3 bases from V and 5 from J, leaving 25 bases between them. The CDR3 loop spans 18 amino acids. Germline loops: CDR1 SGHTA, CDR2 FQGTGA. DNA of the CDR3: TGTGCCAGCAGCTTGCGGTCCCGGGTAGGGACTACTCATTATGGCTACACCTTC. It is translated as CASSLRSRVGTTHYGYTF.

The CDR3 protein is CASSVGRTGGAGLDDTQYF. The CDR3 DNA sequence: TGTGCCAGCAGCGTAGGAAGGACAGGGGGCGCAGGGTTAGACGATACGCAGTATTTT. The V call is TRBV9, the J call TRBJ2-3, with TRBD1 identical over 11 bases. The ends lost 0 bases at V and 6 bases at J; junction bases unmatched: 15. The CDR3 is 19 residues long. CDR1 is SGDLS, CDR2 YYNGEE, per germline.

The gene calls are TRBV28 and TRBJ2-1; 11 nucleotides line up with TRBD2. V was pared by 6 bases and J by 5 bases, with 6 bases of the junction left unmatched. Germline CDR1 reads MDHEN; CDR2 reads SYDVKM. The CDR3 is 15 amino acids. CDR3: CASSLTSGSHNEQFF. The CDR3 DNA follows: TGTGCCAGCAGCCTAACTAGCGGGAGCCACAATGAGCAGTTCTTC.

This clone has a single count. The rearrangement uses TRBV4-1 and TRBJ2-2, with D maybe TRBD1 (5 bases). The CDR3 spans 16 residues. The ends were cut back, 5 bases at V and 0 bases at J, with 13 bases in the middle. CDR1 MGHRA and CDR2 YSYEKL come from the germline V gene. The CDR3 DNA follows: TGCGCCAGCAGCACGTACAGGTTCGCGAACACCGGGGAGCTGTTTTTT. Encoded protein: CASSTYRFANTGELFF.

The V call is TRBV9, the J call TRBJ2-7, with D possibly matching TRBD2 (5 bases). Germline-derived CDR1 and CDR2 are SGDLS and YYNGEE. The CDR3 is made up of 14 amino acids. V shed 3 bases and J shed 6 bases, with 16 bases lying between them. The CDR3 region is CASSATLGESEQYF. The CDR3 nucleotides are TGTGCCAGCAGCGCCACCCTCGGGGAGAGCGAGCAGTACTTC.

This clone was counted between two and nine times. This rearrangement joins TRBV4-3 to TRBJ1-2; possibly TRBD1 for D (5 bases). The CDR3 has 15 residues. The germline gives CDR1 LGHNA, CDR2 YSLEER. Trimming took off 1 base at V and 0 bases at J, with 9 bases between the two ends. CDR3 loop: CASSQGSGPNYGYTF. CDR3 nucleotides: TGCGCCAGCAGCCAAGGGTCAGGGCCTAACTATGGCTACACCTTC.

The chain has TRBV5-1 and TRBJ2-1; D is unclear. V lost 0 bases to trimming and J lost 3 bases, with 7 bases between them. The CDR3 is 14 residues long. Germline loops: CDR1 SGHRS, CDR2 YFSETQ. The CDR3 sequence: CASSLGLNYNEQFF. For the CDR3, the DNA is TGCGCCAGCAGCTTGGGCCTAAACTACAATGAGCAGTTCTTC.

The chain recombines TRBV19 with TRBJ1-5; 12 nucleotides match TRBD1. The ends lost 4 bases at V and 2 bases at J; junction bases unmatched: 6. CDR3 length: 17 residues. The germline gives CDR1 LNHDA, CDR2 SQIVND (reference sequence). The CDR3 spells CASSTRDRGRGNQPQHF. The CDR3 DNA reads as TGTGCCAGTAGTACTCGGGACAGGGGGCGAGGCAATCAGCCCCAGCATTTT.

This clone was detected only a few times. The V and J genes are TRBV6-5 and TRBJ2-3; 14 nucleotides align to TRBD2. The V and J ends lost 8 bases and 10 bases, in that order; junction bases with no gene match: 8. CDR3 length: 14 residues. From germline, CDR1 is MNHEY and CDR2 SVGAGI. The CDR3: CASGGTSGSLAQYF. CDR3 nucleotide sequence: TGTGCCAGCGGGGGGACTAGCGGGAGTCTCGCGCAGTATTTT.

The CDR3 sequence is CASKPGHLYEQYF. Here the CDR3 DNA reads TGTGCCAGCAAACCGGGACACCTCTACGAGCAGTACTTC. The chain joins TRBV27 to TRBJ2-7, with D perhaps matching TRBD1 (6 bases). Trimming removed 7 bases at V and 3 bases at J, with 13 bases between. CDR3 size: 13 residues. CDR1 and CDR2 (germline): MNHEY, SMNVEV (reference sequence).

The chain has TRBV6-5 and TRBJ2-1; D is perhaps TRBD2 (5 bases). This CDR3 comprises 16 residues. Germline loops: CDR1 MNHEY, CDR2 SVGAGI. The ends were cut back, 2 bases at V and 0 bases at J, with 11 bases in the middle. Here the CDR3 DNA reads TGTGCCAGCAGTTACCCGCGGGCAGGCTCCTACAATGAGCAGTTCTTC. Its protein is CASSYPRAGSYNEQFF.

The chain links TRBV19 to TRBJ1-5; no definite D call. Germline V lookup: CDR1 LNHDA, CDR2 SQIVND (reference sequence). This CDR3 has 15 amino acids. Trimming pared 3 bases from V and 4 bases from J, leaving 13 bases between. The CDR3 sequence: CASSIITAGNQPQHF. The CDR3 DNA reads TGTGCCAGTAGTATTATTACAGCGGGGAATCAGCCCCAGCATTTT.

The chain has TRBV3-1 (or the pseudogene TRBV3-2) and TRBJ1-3; TRBD1 is a possible D gene (6 bases). Trimming left V 7 bases short and J 0 bases short, with 13 bases between. This CDR3 spans 15 amino acids. Germline values: CDR1 LGHDT, CDR2 YNNKEL (reference sequence). The CDR3 sequence is CASNSGGLSGNTIYF. CDR3 coding DNA: TGTGCCAGCAATTCCGGGGGGCTCTCTGGAAACACCATATATTTT.

This chain links TRBV5-1 with TRBJ2-1; 8 nucleotides match TRBD2. This CDR3 has 13 amino acids. Germline assignment: CDR1 SGHRS and CDR2 YFSETQ. With V trimmed by 7 bases and J by 5 bases, 5 bases remained unmatched. The CDR3 reads CASWGLVDNEQFF. The DNA for the CDR3 is TGCGCCAGCTGGGGACTAGTAGACAATGAGCAGTTCTTC.

The chain has TRBV6-5 and TRBJ1-2; tentatively, D is TRBD1 (6 bases). The CDR3 runs 14 residues. Germline assignment: CDR1 MNHEY and CDR2 SVGAGI. The V end was cut by 2 bases, the J end by 3 bases, with 10 bases between. CDR3 sequence: CASSYTGRDYGYTF. The CDR3 nucleotides are TGTGCCAGCAGTTACACAGGGAGGGACTATGGCTACACCTTC.

In this sample, this clone turned up once. The chain combines TRBV5-1 with TRBJ1-1; TRBD1 matches at 7 bases. In germline, CDR1 is SGHRS, CDR2 YFSETQ. CDR3 size: 15 residues. V was clipped by 0 bases and J by 6 bases; unmatched bases: 8. The CDR3 DNA sequence: TGCGCCAGCAGCTTGGTAACAGGGGTTAATTCTGAAGCTTTCTTT. It translates to CASSLVTGVNSEAFF. The variable domain in full, with the rest retrieved from reference TRBV5-1 and TRBJ1-1, is KAGVTQTPRYLIKTRGQQVTLSCSPISGHRSVSWYQQTPGQGLQFLFEYFSETQRNKGNFPGRFSGRQFSNSRSEMNVSTLELGDSALYLCASSLVTGVNSEAFFGQGTRLTVV.

The CDR3 loop reads CAGGGQNNQPQHF. CDR3 in DNA: TGTGCCGGAGGTGGGCAAAACAATCAGCCCCAGCATTTT. This chain links TRBV28 with TRBJ1-5; D remains ambiguous. The V end lost 11 bases, the J end lost 3 bases, and 14 bases lay between the germline ends. In germline, CDR1 is MDHEN, CDR2 SYDVKM. This CDR3 has 13 amino acids.

This chain connects TRBV29-1 to TRBJ1-2; D call uncertain. The germline V gene has CDR1 SQVTM and CDR2 ANQGSEA. V lost 6 bases to trimming and J lost 6 bases, with 8 bases between them. This CDR3 contains 10 residues. The CDR3: CSVSEDGYTF. For the CDR3, the DNA is TGCAGCGTGTCAGAGGATGGCTACACCTTC.

This clone was detected only a few times. The rearrangement links TRBV30 to TRBJ2-7, with D perhaps TRBD1 (5 bases). This CDR3 contains 14 residues. CDR1 and CDR2 (germline): GTSNPN, SVGIG (reference sequence). Trimming took 1 base from V and 7 from J, leaving 17 bases between them. The CDR3 spells CAWSELDILGEQYF. The DNA of the CDR3 is TGTGCCTGGAGTGAACTGGACATCCTTGGGGAGCAGTACTTC.

The chain carries TRBV2 and TRBJ2-5; the D is unclear. CDR1 is SNHLY and CDR2 is FYNNEI in the germline V gene. The CDR3 sequence is 12 residues long. V was pared by 4 bases and J by 5 bases, with 8 bases between. This CDR3 is CASSAAGETQYF. CDR3 in DNA: TGTGCCAGCAGTGCGGCCGGGGAGACCCAGTACTTC.

This clone was seen a handful of times. The chain is built from TRBV11-3 and TRBJ2-7; 7 bases are a match to TRBD1. Germline V gives CDR1 SGHNT, CDR2 YENEEA. Germline trimming cut 5 bases from V and 0 bases from J; bases unmatched to any gene: 4. The CDR3 totals 14 residues. The CDR3, as DNA: TGTGCCAGCAGCCCCCGACAGGGCTCCTACGAGCAGTACTTC. Translating it yields CASSPRQGSYEQYF.

The V gene is TRBV6-1, the J gene TRBJ1-4; 11 bases align to TRBD1. The CDR3 sequence is 16 residues long. Germline loops: CDR1 MNHNS, CDR2 SASEGT. V was pared by 4 bases and J by 8 bases, with 9 bases of the junction left unmatched. The CDR3 is CASSGIAGQGGEKLFF. In nucleotides, the CDR3 is TGTGCCAGCAGTGGAATTGCGGGACAGGGGGGCGAAAAACTGTTTTTT.